One sample yielded the 18 T cell receptor beta chains listed below, sequenced in a study of shared clonotypes between healthy human individuals. Clones were sequenced by immunoSEQ multiplex PCR, and TCRdb holds only the in-frame ones, with some missing. The data show 1.6 million or so clones, with around 97% seen just once and approximately 1.2% held by the top ten. Sequenced input: naive CD4+ T cells sorted from blood. Indicated subset: CD45RA+ positively selected. The receptors here all came from a man under 40 in good health.

The chain is built from TRBV6-4 and TRBJ2-3; D is perhaps TRBD2 (5 bases). Trimming removed 4 bases from V and 7 bases from J, with 18 bases in between. Per the germline V gene, CDR1 is MRHNA and CDR2 is SNTAGT. This CDR3 region has 15 residues. The CDR3 region has the DNA TGTGCCAGCAGTGCCTCAGGCGGGCAGATGAATACGCAGTATTTT. This translates into CASSASGGQMNTQYF.

In this sample, this clone turned up once. The rearrangement uses TRBV28 and TRBJ1-5, with D unclear. The germline CDR1 and CDR2 sequences are MDHEN and SYDVKM. V lost 5 bases, J lost 4 bases, and 15 bases lay in between. This CDR3 is built from 15 residues. The CDR3 nucleotides are TGTGCCAGCAGTCCCGTTTCTAGGGCTAATCAGCCCCAGCATTTT. This sequence encodes CASSPVSRANQPQHF.

The gene calls are TRBV14 and TRBJ2-5; TRBD1 might be the D (5 bases). V was pared by 4 bases and J by 2 bases, with 11 bases between. The CDR3 extends over 14 amino acids. CDR1 is SGHDN and CDR2 is FVKESK in the germline V gene. CDR3 sequence (DNA): TGTGCCAGCAGCCTCCGCAGGGTACAAGAGACCCAGTACTTC. It yields the protein CASSLRRVQETQYF.

CDR3 sequence: CASSRGLAGPSSGANVLTF. CDR3 DNA sequence: TGTGCCAGCAGCAGGGGACTAGCGGGGCCCAGCTCTGGGGCCAACGTCCTGACTTTC. The chain employs TRBV5-4 and TRBJ2-6, with 13 positions matching TRBD2. The CDR3 spans 19 residues. Per germline, CDR1 SGHNT and CDR2 YYREEE (reference sequence). V trimming: 4 bases; J trimming: 0 bases; junction bases outside the gene matches: 7.

The chain couples TRBV5-5 to TRBJ1-2; TRBD1 is a possible D gene (5 bases). The CDR3 has 15 residues. V was clipped by 4 bases and J by 5 bases, with 18 bases between them. CDR1 is SGHKS, CDR2 YYEKEE, per germline (reference sequence). The CDR3 nucleotides read TGTGCCAGCAGCCAGGGTCCGGCCTTGGAATATGGCTACACCTTC. It encodes CASSQGPALEYGYTF.

V usage is TRBV6-1 and J usage is TRBJ1-3; D is perhaps TRBD1 (5 bases). Trimming took 3 bases from V and 8 from J, leaving 23 bases between them. CDR3 length equals 17 residues. Per the germline V gene, CDR1 is MNHNS and CDR2 is SASEGT. CDR3 in amino acids: CASSDGSRGLPVYTIYF. DNA of the CDR3: TGTGCCAGCAGTGATGGGTCCCGGGGGTTGCCGGTTTACACCATATATTTT.

The CDR3 nucleotides are TGTGCCAGCAGTTACAGGGTGGGGAACACTGAAGCTTTCTTT. Translating it yields CASSYRVGNTEAFF. The chain joins TRBV27 to TRBJ1-1; D is possibly TRBD1 (6 bases). V lost 4 bases and J 1 base, leaving 10 bases between the germline ends. CDR3 size: 14 residues. Germline V gene sequence: CDR1 MNHEY, CDR2 SMNVEV (reference sequence).

This chain connects TRBV11-2 to TRBJ2-7, with D perhaps matching TRBD2 (5 bases). This CDR3 region has 14 residues. The germline CDR1 and CDR2 sequences are SGHAT and FQNNGV. V gave up 6 bases and J gave up 5 bases, with 17 bases separating them. In DNA form, the CDR3 reads TGTGCCAGCAGTCTAATGGGGTACGGGAACGAGCAGTACTTC. Protein: CASSLMGYGNEQYF.

This chain joins TRBV6-5 and TRBJ2-7; 9 bases fit TRBD2. This CDR3 contains 13 residues. The trim removed 8 bases at V and 6 bases at J, leaving 8 bases unmatched. Germline V lookup: CDR1 MNHEY, CDR2 SVGAGI. Here the CDR3 DNA reads TGTGCCAGCCGGGCCCTAGCGGGAAGCGAGCAGTACTTC. Protein: CASRALAGSEQYF.

This clone was seen only a few times. The chain has TRBV27 and TRBJ1-2, with D perhaps matching TRBD1 (5 bases). Looked up from germline, CDR1 is MNHEY and CDR2 is SMNVEV (reference sequence). This CDR3 comprises 14 residues. Trimming removed 5 bases at V and 2 bases at J, with 12 bases between. The CDR3 sequence: CASSRSGKNYGYTF. The CDR3 DNA follows: TGTGCCAGCAGTCGCTCAGGGAAAAACTATGGCTACACCTTC.

CDR3 residues: CASTGAPTPGNGYTF. Written as DNA, the CDR3 is TGTGCCAGCACCGGGGCCCCTACACCTGGTAATGGCTACACCTTC. The chain is built from TRBV28 and TRBJ1-2; maybe TRBD1 (5 bases). Germline CDR1 is MDHEN and CDR2 is SYDVKM. The CDR3 is made up of 15 amino acids. The germline V and J ends were trimmed by 7 bases and 6 bases, with 21 bases remaining between them.

V gene TRBV28 combines with J gene TRBJ2-7, with D perhaps TRBD1 or TRBD2 (5 bases each). The CDR3 has 16 residues. Trimming shortened V by 5 bases and J by 1 base, and 18 bases separated the two germline ends. From germline, CDR1 is MDHEN and CDR2 SYDVKM. CDR3 residues: CASSTSGPQKSYEQYF. DNA of the CDR3: TGTGCCAGCAGTACATCGGGACCGCAGAAGTCCTACGAGCAGTACTTC.

The chain employs TRBV5-5 and TRBJ2-4; no clear D. Germline V gene sequence: CDR1 SGHKS, CDR2 YYEKEE (reference sequence). Trimming shortened V by 4 bases and J by 5 bases, and 10 bases separated the two germline ends. This CDR3 comprises 13 residues. DNA for the CDR3: TGTGCCAGCAGCCCAAGAGAAGAAAACATTCAGTACTTC. It is translated as CASSPREENIQYF.

The chain has TRBV27 and TRBJ2-3, with 10 bases lining up with TRBD1. This CDR3 has 16 amino acids. Germline V gives CDR1 MNHEY, CDR2 SMNVEV (reference sequence). J gave up 1 base and V 2 bases, and 3 bases lay outside the gene matches. CDR3 region: CASSLRTGGGTDTQYF. The CDR3 DNA reads TGTGCCAGCAGTTTACGGACAGGGGGTGGCACAGATACGCAGTATTTT.

The DNA for the CDR3 is TGTGCCTGGAGTCTCCTAGCGGGAGGCGAGCAGTTCTTC. Translated, it gives CAWSLLAGGEQFF. The chain uses TRBV30 and TRBJ2-1; 11 positions match TRBD2. The CDR3 runs 13 residues. Trimming took 2 bases from V and 10 from J; bases not matched to a gene: 4. CDR1 is GTSNPN, CDR2 SVGIG, per germline (reference sequence). The full variable domain, its missing parts supplied by reference TRBV30 and TRBJ2-1, is SQTIHQWPATLVQPVGSPLSLECTVEGTSNPNLYWYRQAAGRGLQLLFYSVGIGQISSEVPQNLSASRPQDRQFILSSKKLLLSDSGFYLCAWSLLAGGEQFFGPGTRLTVL.

The chain carries TRBV2 and TRBJ2-7, with D perhaps matching TRBD2 (6 bases). This CDR3 has 15 residues. Germline CDR1 SNHLY, CDR2 FYNNEI. Trimming removed 5 bases at V and 0 bases at J, with 14 bases between. Here the CDR3 DNA reads TGTGCCAGCAGTCCCGCGGGGCAAAACTCCTACGAGCAGTACTTC. Protein product: CASSPAGQNSYEQYF.

V usage is TRBV4-1 and J usage is TRBJ1-1; D uncertain. The CDR3 spans 15 residues. Between the trimmed V and J ends, which lost 0 bases and 5 bases, there was a span of 13 bases. Germline V gene sequence: CDR1 MGHRA, CDR2 YSYEKL. CDR3 in amino acids: CASSQDKGWSTEAFF. The CDR3 DNA is TGCGCCAGCAGCCAAGATAAGGGATGGAGTACTGAAGCTTTCTTT.

To note about this clone: Other DNA sequences in the same sample also yield this CDR3. The CDR3 DNA reads as TGTGCCAGTTCTCAGGGGTACGAGCAGTACTTC. This gives the protein CASSQGYEQYF. The chain joins TRBV19 to TRBJ2-7; tentatively, D is TRBD1 (6 bases). CDR3 size: 11 residues. V shed 8 bases and J shed 4 bases, with 9 bases lying between them. Germline CDR1 reads LNHDA; CDR2 reads SQIVND (reference sequence).